The subject of this entry is one T cell receptor (beta chain). Its antigen is currently unknown. Trimming removed 4 bases at V and 3 bases at J, with 16 bases between. The CDR3 is 15 residues long. CDR1 is SGHTA and CDR2 is FQGNSA in the germline V gene. This sample was included in a study of T cells in Graves' hyperthyroidism and ophthalmopathy. The wider study: Peripheral blood was taken when the disease was first diagnosed, before any treatment began.

Study-wide results and caveats: Most thyroid clonotypes with frequency above 0.001 were detected in blood.

Reasons for excluding patients were uncontrolled infection, other autoimmune disease, pregnancy or lactation. Using RNA transcripts as the source, TCR beta CDR3 regions were amplified. The primer set for the first-round RT-PCR of the TCR CDR3 was HTBI. TCRdb reanalysed the multiplex PCR reads using MiXCR and keeps one entry per CDR3 protein. The sample has hundreds of thousands of distinct CDR3 sequences; approximately 24% are singletons. This receptor was taken from a woman aged 25 to 39 with Graves' ophthalmopathy. The gene calls are TRBV7-2 and TRBJ2-7; weak D call: TRBD1 (6 bases). The material sequenced was blood. CDR3 bases: TGTGCCAGCAGCTCCAGACAGGAGAGGCTCTACGAGCAGTACTTC. Translating gives CASSSRQERLYEQYF.